This TCR beta chain was sequenced during a study of Ad26.COV2.S vaccination and SARS-CoV-2 variants. Study-wide context: The COV1001 Ad26.COV2.S trial arm included the donor.

CDR1 and CDR2 (germline): LNHDA, SQIVND (reference sequence). The CDR3 has 17 residues. The V end lost 3 bases, the J end lost 1 base, and 18 bases lay between the germline ends. Turning to this clone: Its matching antigen is unknown.

This table comes from immunoSEQ multiplex PCR, and its TCRdb copy is limited to in-frame clones, with some not included. Here the sample spans 440,000 or so clones, 92% being singletons. Study findings and constraints: Vaccine recipients surpassed placebo recipients in spike-specific TCR breadth. Placebo recipients and vaccine recipients were similar in non-spike TCR breadth. Post-vaccination breadth of spike-specific CD8+ and CD4+ T cell responses was reportedly substantial.

Specified treatment: some 20 received Ad26.COV2.S at low or high dose, single or two shots; a few received placebo; per-sample allocation not given. Sampling was performed 63 days after the first vaccine or placebo injection. Sequenced here: peripheral blood, sampled in a trial of Ad26.COV2.S vaccine versus placebo. The chain couples TRBV19 to TRBJ1-1; D call uncertain. The sequence was collected from a person between 18 and 60 years old who received the Ad26.COV2.S COVID-19 vaccine or a placebo. CDR3 protein: CASSIYSPGFANTEAFF. For the CDR3, the DNA is TGTGCCAGTAGTATCTACTCTCCGGGATTCGCGAACACTGAAGCTTTCTTT. The whole variable domain, remainder taken from reference TRBV19 and TRBJ1-1, is DGGITQSPKYLFRKEGQNVTLSCEQNLNHDAMYWYRQDPGQGLRLIYYSQIVNDFQKGDIAEGYSVSREKKESFPLTVTSAQKNPTAFYLCASSIYSPGFANTEAFFGQGTRLTVV.